This passage covers 23 T cell receptor beta chains from one sample sequenced in a study of cytomegalovirus exposure and HLA in healthy donors. A multiplex PCR was run with 60 Vbeta primers and 13 Jbeta primers. The method was immunoSEQ multiplex PCR; TCRdb's version includes in-frame clones alone and lacks a portion of them. The profile shows some 190,000 clones, 87% of them singletons. Sequencing was carried out using PBMCs. The source is a young man in good health and CMV-seronegative.

The chain links TRBV13 to TRBJ2-2; 8 bases are shared with TRBD2. V trimming: 5 bases; J trimming: 5 bases; junction bases outside the gene matches: 10. The CDR3 runs 16 residues. Germline lookup yields CDR1 PRHDT and CDR2 FYEKMQ (reference sequence). The DNA for the CDR3 is TGTGCCAGCAGCCATTGGGCGGGGGGTGTAACCGGGGAGCTGTTTTTT. This sequence encodes CASSHWAGGVTGELFF.

Comment on this clone: Germline and junction disagree at one end, which may indicate a read error. The chain has TRBV7-7 and TRBJ1-5, with a weak D call TRBD1 (5 bases). Germline V CDR1 and CDR2: SSHAT, FNYEAQ (reference sequence). The CDR3 length is 16 residues. CDR3 amino acids: CASSLGAGLSNQPQHF. CDR3 bases: TGTGCTAGCAGCTTAGGGGCAGGGCTTAGCAATCAGCCCCAGCATTTT.

This chain uses TRBV28 with TRBJ1-3, with D possibly TRBD1 on 6 matching bases. The V gene lost 5 bases and the J gene lost 0 bases, with 17 bases spanning the gap. The CDR3 sequence is 17 residues long. Germline V gene lookup returns CDR1 MDHEN and CDR2 SYDVKM. This chain's CDR3 is CASSTTGLGASGNTIYF. CDR3 DNA: TGTGCCAGCAGTACCACAGGGTTGGGGGCCTCTGGAAACACCATATATTTT.

The chain combines TRBV27 with TRBJ2-5; 7 bases fit TRBD2. The DNA end favors TRBJ2-7, so the J call may be wrong. Per the germline V gene, CDR1 is MNHEY and CDR2 is SMNVEV (reference sequence). The length of the CDR3 is 15 residues. Written as DNA, the CDR3 is TGTGCCAGCGGCTGGGGCGGGGGAGCCTCTTACGAGCAGTACTTC. Residues: CASGWGGGASYEQYF.

This clone was counted between two and nine times. The genes are TRBV4-1 and TRBJ2-3; tentatively, D is TRBD2 (6 bases). Germline CDR1 is MGHRA and CDR2 is YSYEKL. V was shortened by 4 bases and J by 13 bases, with 21 bases between the two germline ends. This CDR3 contains 14 residues. This CDR3 reads CASSPTPGSYSEYF. The DNA of the CDR3 is TGCGCCAGCAGCCCGACCCCCGGGAGCTATAGTGAGTATTTT.

This clone appeared a single time. The chain couples TRBV6-6 to TRBJ2-1; possible D gene TRBD2, 6 bases. This CDR3 comprises 15 residues. Deletions cut 7 bases from V and 5 bases from J, with 18 bases between. The V gene's germline CDR1 is MNHNY and CDR2 SVGAGI (reference sequence). Here the CDR3 DNA reads TGTGCCAGCAATCCCCTAGCGTCCGGAAACAATGAGCAGTTCTTC. Its translation: CASNPLASGNNEQFF.

V usage is TRBV30 and J usage is TRBJ2-7; 8 bases line up with TRBD1. CDR1 is GTSNPN and CDR2 is SVGIG in the germline V gene (reference sequence). This CDR3 has 14 residues. V was pared by 3 bases and J by 3 bases, with 7 bases of the junction left unmatched. The CDR3 DNA reads as TGTGCCTGGAGCGAATCAGGGGGCGGCTACGAGCAGTACTTC. Translating gives CAWSESGGGYEQYF.

This clone was detected a few times. The chain combines TRBV29-1 with TRBJ1-2; D is undetermined. This CDR3 comprises 13 residues. The V gene lost 4 bases and the J gene lost 1 base, with 10 bases spanning the gap. Germline CDR1 reads SQVTM; CDR2 reads ANQGSEA. The CDR3: CSVVGLDNYGYTF. CDR3 coding DNA: TGCAGCGTTGTAGGACTCGATAACTATGGCTACACCTTC. Complete variable domain (other parts from reference TRBV29-1 and TRBJ1-2): SAVISQKPSRDICQRGTSLTIQCQVDSQVTMMFWYRQQPGQSLTLIATANQGSEATYESGFVIDKFPISRPNLTFSTLTVSNMSPEDSSIYLCSVVGLDNYGYTFGSGTRLTVV.

This chain links TRBV9 with TRBJ1-2, with D maybe TRBD1 (5 bases). CDR3 size: 13 residues. V was cut by 1 base and J by 4 bases, with 8 bases left in between. The germline V gene encodes CDR1 SGDLS and CDR2 YYNGEE. The CDR3 nucleotides are TGTGCCAGCAGCGTAAGGGGACTCTATGGCTACACCTTC. Translated, it gives CASSVRGLYGYTF.

This chain connects TRBV6-6 to TRBJ2-5; 12 bases align to TRBD2. With 5 bases clipped from V and 4 bases from J, the junction kept 2 bases outside the gene matches. The CDR3 extends over 14 amino acids. Germline V gene sequence: CDR1 MNHNY, CDR2 SVGAGI (reference sequence). The CDR3 region is CASSILAGGETQYF. In DNA form, the CDR3 reads TGTGCCAGCAGTATACTAGCGGGGGGAGAGACCCAGTACTTC.

CDR3 protein: CASSPDRVSYNEQFF. The CDR3 DNA follows: TGTGCCAGCTCGCCCGACAGGGTCTCCTACAATGAGCAGTTCTTC. The rearrangement links TRBV18 to TRBJ2-1; TRBD1 agrees at 7 bases. The CDR3 consists of 15 residues. Germline V lookup: CDR1 KGHSH, CDR2 LQKENI. Unmatched junction bases numbered 5, after V lost 6 bases and J lost 0 bases.

This clone was observed once. The J gene is TRBJ1-2, the V gene TRBV9; D gene unclear. The V end was cut by 3 bases, the J end by 0 bases, with 9 bases between. The CDR3 has 14 residues. CDR1 is SGDLS and CDR2 is YYNGEE in the germline V gene. CDR3 in amino acids: CASSETAANYGYTF. The CDR3 DNA sequence: TGTGCCAGCAGCGAAACAGCAGCTAACTATGGCTACACCTTC.

V usage is TRBV5-6 and J usage is TRBJ1-4, with 8 bases that match TRBD1. The CDR3 sequence is 16 residues long. Germline CDR1 and CDR2: SGHDT and YYEEEE. The junction had 5 bases not matched to a gene; V was cut back by 3 bases and J by 1 base. For the CDR3, the DNA is TGTGCCAGCAGCTGGAAGACAGGGGTAACTAATGAAAAACTGTTTTTT. Protein product: CASSWKTGVTNEKLFF.

This clone turned up a few times. This chain uses TRBV4-3 with TRBJ2-1; 9 bases agree with TRBD1. The CDR3 runs 16 residues. Germline V lookup: CDR1 LGHNA, CDR2 YSLEER. V lost 2 bases and J lost 7; bases outside the gene matches: 9. The CDR3 DNA sequence: TGCGCCAGCAGCCAATCCCCGGGACAGGGTGGAAATGAGCAGTTCTTC. Translating gives CASSQSPGQGGNEQFF.

The chain employs TRBV6-5 and TRBJ2-5; the D gene is possibly TRBD1 (6 bases). Germline assignment: CDR1 MNHEY and CDR2 SVGAGI. The CDR3 consists of 14 residues. V gave up 4 bases and J gave up 5 bases, with 14 bases separating them. CDR3 residues: CASSSGRGTETQYF. The CDR3 bases are TGTGCCAGCAGTTCGGGCAGGGGAACTGAGACCCAGTACTTC.

In this sample, this clone turned up once. This sequence joins TRBV6-6 and TRBJ2-2, with D tentatively TRBD2 (5 bases). The CDR3 contains 13 residues. V lost 2 bases and J lost 4, with 5 bases in between. Germline lookup yields CDR1 MNHNY and CDR2 SVGAGI (reference sequence). The CDR3 nucleotides are TGTGCCAGCAGTTACCGGGGCACCGGGGAGCTGTTTTTT. Translation gives CASSYRGTGELFF.

The rearrangement joins TRBV5-4 to TRBJ2-1; maybe TRBD2 (6 bases). Germline-derived CDR1 and CDR2 are SGHNT and YYREEE (reference sequence). CDR3 length: 17 amino acids. Trimming cost V 2 bases and J 8 bases, with 23 bases left between them. The CDR3 here is CASSLEAFGRSWDEQFF. CDR3 coding DNA: TGTGCCAGCAGCTTAGAGGCGTTCGGGAGAAGCTGGGATGAGCAGTTCTTC.

V usage is TRBV19 and J usage is TRBJ2-5; TRBD2 matches 10 bases. The CDR3 consists of 15 residues. The V and J ends lost 3 bases and 2 bases, in that order; junction bases with no gene match: 3. Germline CDR1 and CDR2: LNHDA and SQIVND (reference sequence). As DNA, the CDR3 is TGTGCCAGTAGTATTTATAGCGGGGGGCAAGAGACCCAGTACTTC. Encoded protein: CASSIYSGGQETQYF. The whole variable domain, remainder taken from reference TRBV19 and TRBJ2-5, is DGGITQSPKYLFRKEGQNVTLSCEQNLNHDAMYWYRQDPGQGLRLIYYSQIVNDFQKGDIAEGYSVSREKKESFPLTVTSAQKNPTAFYLCASSIYSGGQETQYFGPGTRLLVL.

The rearrangement uses TRBV6-1 and TRBJ1-5; perhaps TRBD1 as D (5 bases). The CDR3 has 13 residues. The V end was cut by 6 bases, the J end by 7 bases, with 13 bases between. Germline assignment: CDR1 MNHNS and CDR2 SASEGT. CDR3 region: CASRSTGKQPQHF. CDR3 nucleotides: TGTGCCAGCAGAAGCACAGGTAAACAGCCCCAGCATTTT.

Only a few counts were recorded for this clone. The chain recombines TRBV27 with TRBJ2-7; TRBD2 matches at 8 bases. This CDR3 is built from 15 residues. Germline CDR1 reads MNHEY; CDR2 reads SMNVEV (reference sequence). With 4 bases clipped from V and 0 bases from J, the junction kept 5 bases outside the gene matches. The CDR3 here is CASSSGGTSSYEQYF. In nucleotides, the CDR3 is TGTGCCAGCAGTTCCGGCGGGACTAGCTCCTACGAGCAGTACTTC.

This clone was observed a few times. This chain connects TRBV9 to TRBJ2-1, with TRBD1 identical over 10 bases. The CDR3 covers 18 residues. V was pared by 4 bases and J by 0 bases, with 10 bases of the junction left unmatched. CDR1 and CDR2 from the germline V gene are SGDLS and YYNGEE. CDR3 sequence reads: CASSTRQGAVGSYNEQFF. The DNA of the CDR3 is TGTGCCAGCAGCACTCGACAGGGGGCGGTAGGCTCCTACAATGAGCAGTTCTTC.

This clone has a single count. This chain joins TRBV9 and TRBJ2-7; 9 nucleotides align to TRBD1. This CDR3 spans 14 amino acids. CDR1 is SGDLS and CDR2 is YYNGEE in the germline V gene. With 5 bases clipped from V and 3 bases from J, the junction kept 6 bases outside the gene matches. The CDR3 nucleotides are TGTGCCAGCAGTGCCGGGACAGGGAACTACGAGCAGTACTTC. This sequence encodes CASSAGTGNYEQYF.

The V and J genes are TRBV25-1 and TRBJ2-7; no reliable D call. Trimming left V 3 bases short and J 3 bases short, with 9 bases between. Germline CDR1 and CDR2: MGHDK and SYGVNS. This CDR3 spans 13 amino acids. CDR3 sequence reads: CASSETHDYEQYF. CDR3 bases: TGTGCCAGCAGTGAGACTCATGACTACGAGCAGTACTTC.